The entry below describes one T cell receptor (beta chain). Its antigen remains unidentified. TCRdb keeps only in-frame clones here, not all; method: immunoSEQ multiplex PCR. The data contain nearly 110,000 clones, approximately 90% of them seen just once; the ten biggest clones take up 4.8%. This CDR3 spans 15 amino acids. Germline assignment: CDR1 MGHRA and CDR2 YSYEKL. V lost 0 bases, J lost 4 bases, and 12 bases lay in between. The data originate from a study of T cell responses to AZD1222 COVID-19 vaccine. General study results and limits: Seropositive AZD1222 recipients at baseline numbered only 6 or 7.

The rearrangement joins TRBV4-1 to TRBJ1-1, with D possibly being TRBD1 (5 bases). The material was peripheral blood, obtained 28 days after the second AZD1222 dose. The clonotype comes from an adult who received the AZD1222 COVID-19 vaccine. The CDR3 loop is CASSQDPGRGTEAFF. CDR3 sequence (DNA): TGCGCCAGCAGCCAAGACCCAGGGCGAGGCACTGAAGCTTTCTTT.